Sequencing of this T cell receptor (beta chain) was carried out in a study of identical twins. After removal of 4 bases from V and 5 bases from J, the junction contained 11 bases not matched to a gene. Germline CDR1 is SGDLS and CDR2 is YYNGEE. CDR3 length: 15 residues. This clonotype was seen repeatedly, ten times or more. Template switching added a universal primer site; cDNA carried unique molecular identifiers. TCRdb itself ran the 5' RACE reads through MiXCR, one entry per CDR3 protein. Among around 490,000 distinct CDR3 sequences listed, roughly an eighth were seen once. In addition, the sample was reused for a study of yellow fever vaccine responses in identical twins.

The sequencing sample was made of CD4+ T cells sorted from blood. The sequence was collected from a woman in her late teens or twenties in good health. The chain joins TRBV9 to TRBJ2-7; TRBD2 matches 8 bases. CDR3 nucleotide sequence: TGTGCCAGCAGCCCTCCGGGACTAGGGGTCCACGAGCAGTACTTC. It specifies CASSPPGLGVHEQYF.